These 14 T cell receptor beta chains were sequenced from one sample in a study of blood T cell repertoires in COVID-19. Assay used: immunoSEQ multiplex PCR; TCRdb lists only in-frame clones, some missing. The sample consists of fewer than 200,000 clones, 82% of them appearing once. Sample: peripheral blood. The receptors were sampled from a woman in her seventies with acute or convalescent COVID-19.

This clone was seen once. The V and J genes are TRBV20-1 and TRBJ2-3; possible D gene TRBD1, 6 bases. The CDR3 contains 11 residues. Germline V gene sequence: CDR1 DFQATT, CDR2 SNEGSKA (reference sequence). Trimming cost V 5 bases and J 5 bases, with 8 bases left between them. The CDR3 sequence is CSAPRGDTQYF. The CDR3 DNA reads TGCAGTGCTCCCAGGGGAGATACGCAGTATTTT.

This chain uses TRBV19 with TRBJ1-2; TRBD1 is a possible D gene (6 bases). The germline V and J ends were trimmed by 7 bases and 8 bases, with 14 bases remaining between them. Germline loops: CDR1 LNHDA, CDR2 SQIVND (reference sequence). There are 12 residues in the CDR3. The DNA for the CDR3 is TGTGCCAGTACATTTGGGGGCGAGGGCTACACCTTC. It codes for CASTFGGEGYTF.

In DNA form, the CDR3 reads TGCGCCAGCAGCCAAGGACAGGGTCCGGAGACCCAGTACTTC. Its translation is CASSQGQGPETQYF. This chain uses TRBV4-1 with TRBJ2-5; TRBD1 matches 7 bases. The CDR3 is 14 amino acids. V gave up 1 base and J gave up 5 bases; unmatched junction bases: 4. Germline V gives CDR1 MGHRA, CDR2 YSYEKL.

The sample holds a few counts of this clone. The chain has TRBV7-2 and TRBJ1-4; 8 positions match TRBD1. V shed 0 bases, J shed 11 bases, and the junction held 8 bases outside the gene matches. Per germline, CDR1 SGHTA and CDR2 FQGNSA. This CDR3 contains 15 residues. CDR3 nucleotides: TGTGCCAGCAGCTTAGCCGGACAGGGAAAGTCCAAACTGTTTTTT. It is translated as CASSLAGQGKSKLFF.

The genes are TRBV11-2 and TRBJ2-3, with D unresolved. Germline V gene data show CDR1 as SGHAT and CDR2 as FQNNGV. The ends were cut back, 0 bases at V and 0 bases at J, with 7 bases in the middle. This CDR3 comprises 15 residues. CDR3 bases: TGTGCCAGCAGCTTAGATCCCCGGAGCACAGATACGCAGTATTTT. It is translated as CASSLDPRSTDTQYF.

The chain links TRBV7-2 to TRBJ2-5; 8 positions match TRBD1. J lost 4 bases, V lost 5 bases, and 6 bases had no gene match. Germline assignment: CDR1 SGHTA and CDR2 FQGNSA. The CDR3 is 14 residues long. The CDR3 DNA is TGTGCCAGCAGCCAAAGCAGGGGGCGAGAGACCCAGTACTTC. This sequence encodes CASSQSRGRETQYF.

This chain uses TRBV7-3 with TRBJ2-3; D gene unclear. CDR1 is SGHTA, CDR2 FQGTGA, per germline. With 1 base removed from V and 1 base from J, the gap between germline ends came to 6 bases. This CDR3 contains 14 residues. Here the CDR3 reads CASSLMGGTDTQYF. The CDR3 bases are TGTGCCAGCAGCTTAATGGGCGGCACAGATACGCAGTATTTT.

This clone was counted many times. This sequence joins TRBV12-3 or TRBV12-4 and TRBJ2-1; perhaps TRBD2 as D (6 bases). This CDR3 has 13 residues. V was cut by 5 bases and J by 10 bases, with 15 bases left in between. CDR3 sequence reads: CASSRLEIQEQFF. The CDR3 coding sequence is TGTGCCAGCAGTCGACTAGAAATTCAGGAGCAGTTCTTC.

The genes are TRBV14 and TRBJ2-1; 7 bases line up with TRBD1. Germline V gene sequence: CDR1 SGHDN, CDR2 FVKESK. The CDR3 runs to 17 residues. Trimming cost V 0 bases and J 4 bases; bases outside gene matches: 9. CDR3: CASSQDEWDSIYNEQFF. CDR3 sequence (DNA): TGTGCCAGCAGCCAAGACGAATGGGACAGCATATACAATGAGCAGTTCTTC. The full variable domain, rest sourced from reference TRBV14 and TRBJ2-1, is EAGVTQFPSHSVIEKGQTVTLRCDPISGHDNLYWYRRVMGKEIKFLLHFVKESKQDESGMPNNRFLAERTGGTYSTLKVQPAELEDSGVYFCASSQDEWDSIYNEQFFGPGTRLTVL.

CDR3: CATRDSINEKLFF. The CDR3 DNA follows: TGCGCCACCAGGGACAGCATTAATGAAAAACTGTTTTTT. This sequence joins TRBV5-1 and TRBJ1-4; 7 nucleotides agree with TRBD1. V was pared by 9 bases and J by 4 bases, with 6 bases of the junction left unmatched. Germline V gives CDR1 SGHRS, CDR2 YFSETQ. The CDR3 runs 13 residues.

This chain links TRBV24-1 with TRBJ1-2, with 7 bases that match TRBD1. With 4 bases clipped from V and 6 bases from J, the junction kept 7 bases outside the gene matches. Germline V gives CDR1 KGHDR, CDR2 SFDVKD. The CDR3 is made up of 14 amino acids. The CDR3 spells CATSDGRGRDGYTF. The DNA for the CDR3 is TGTGCCACCAGTGACGGAAGGGGGCGGGATGGCTACACCTTC.

The chain recombines TRBV7-9 with TRBJ2-1; no clear D gene. The CDR3 sequence is 13 residues long. Germline assignment: CDR1 SEHNR and CDR2 FQNEAQ (reference sequence). Trimming shortened V by 7 bases and J by 1 base, and 8 bases separated the two germline ends. CDR3 sequence: CASKAESYNEQFF. Written as DNA, the CDR3 is TGTGCCAGCAAGGCGGAGTCCTACAATGAGCAGTTCTTC.

This chain joins TRBV5-5 and TRBJ2-7; TRBD1 agrees at 8 bases. Germline V gene data show CDR1 as SGHKS and CDR2 as YYEKEE (reference sequence). With 4 bases clipped from V and 2 bases from J, the junction kept 2 bases outside the gene matches. The CDR3 runs to 13 residues. The CDR3 protein is CASSDRGTYEQYF. The CDR3 region has the DNA TGTGCCAGCAGCGACAGGGGTACCTACGAGCAGTACTTC. The variable domain in full, with the rest retrieved from reference TRBV5-5 and TRBJ2-7, is DAGVTQSPTHLIKTRGQQVTLRCSPISGHKSVSWYQQVLGQGPQFIFQYYEKEERGRGNFPDRFSARQFPNYSSELNVNALLLGDSALYLCASSDRGTYEQYFGPGTRLTVT.

V usage is TRBV18 and J usage is TRBJ2-7; 12 bases are a match to TRBD1. The CDR3 spans 15 residues. CDR1 and CDR2 (germline): KGHSH, LQKENI. With 3 bases clipped from V and 4 bases from J, the junction kept 4 bases outside the gene matches. The CDR3 here is CASSPLGQGAYEQYF. For the CDR3, the DNA is TGTGCCAGCTCACCGTTGGGACAGGGGGCATACGAGCAGTACTTC.